This is a list of T cell receptor beta chains from one sample in a study of a mutant IDH1 vaccine in newly diagnosed glioma. TCRdb's table, derived via immunoSEQ multiplex PCR, lists solely in-frame clones and lacks some. The table lists some 40,000 clones, 75% of them singletons. The antigens of these receptors remain unknown. The specimen was PBMCs, collected from a glioma patient whose treatment included an IDH1 peptide vaccine. The receptors were gathered from a man aged 35 to 55 with glioma. The CDR3 runs from the conserved cysteine through the conserved F or W.

j_call v_call cdr3_aa
TRBJ1-4 TRBV11-2 CASSPGTPLGEKLFF
TRBJ2-1 TRBV6-4 CASAPSGAHEQFF
TRBJ1-3 TRBV9 CASSVGTGPATGGNTIYF
TRBJ2-5 TRBV7-2 CASSPPPALAGQETQYF
TRBJ2-2 TRBV7-8 CASSLVQGGTGELFF
TRBJ2-1 TRBV29-1 CSVDGLAGSSYNEQFF
TRBJ2-3 TRBV7-9 CASSPLGEGYTQYF
TRBJ2-1 TRBV5-8 CASIHLSSYNEQFF
TRBJ2-5 TRBV15 CATSRGDREGRETQYF
TRBJ2-1 TRBV11-3 CASSLFYFRGSTYNEQFF
TRBJ1-1 TRBV4-1 CASSQERVGPNTEAFF
TRBJ1-1 TRBV19 CASRGSSSAFF
TRBJ2-1 TRBV30 CAWVRVGNEQFF
TRBJ2-3 TRBV18 CASSGGRAGDTQYF
TRBJ2-1 TRBV5-6 CASSLRGALAGYEFF
TRBJ2-3 TRBV5-1 CASSPAWRTDTQYF
TRBJ2-2 TRBV11-3 CASSSVAGDDTGELFF
TRBJ1-2 TRBV11-3 CASSTTDLGYTF
TRBJ2-3 TRBV7-9 CASSSRSEKYTDTQYF
TRBJ1-1 TRBV4-1 CASSTEISTEAFF
TRBJ1-2 TRBV4-3 CASSHQQGDYGYTF
TRBJ1-4 TRBV7-2 CASSLSQGGSEKLFF
TRBJ2-7 TRBV12-5 CASSSRSYEQYF
TRBJ2-1 TRBV5-4 CASSLVENPYNEQFF
TRBJ2-2 TRBV10-1 CASSERQGNTGELFF
TRBJ2-3 TRBV29-1 CSVAGTSGADTQYF